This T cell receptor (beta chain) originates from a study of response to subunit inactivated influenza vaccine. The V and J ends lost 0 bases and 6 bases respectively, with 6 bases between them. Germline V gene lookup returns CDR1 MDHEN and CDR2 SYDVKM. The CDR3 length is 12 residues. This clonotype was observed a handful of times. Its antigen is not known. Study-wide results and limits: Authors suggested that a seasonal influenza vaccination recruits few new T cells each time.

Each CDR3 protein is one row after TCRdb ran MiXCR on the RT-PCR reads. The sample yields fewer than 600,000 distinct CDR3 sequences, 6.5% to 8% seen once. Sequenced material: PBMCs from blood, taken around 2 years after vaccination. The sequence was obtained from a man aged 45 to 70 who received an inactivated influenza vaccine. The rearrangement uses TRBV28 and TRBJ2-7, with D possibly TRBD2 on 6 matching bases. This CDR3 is CASSLWGLEQYF. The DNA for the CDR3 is TGTGCCAGCAGTTTATGGGGACTCGAGCAGTACTTC.